This is a list of T cell receptor beta chains from one sample in a study of identical twins. TCRdb reprocessed the 5' RACE reads with MiXCR, giving one entry per CDR3 protein. Among some 600,000 distinct CDR3 sequences listed, 7% to 7.5% were seen once. The sample was also reused in another study, on yellow fever vaccine responses in identical twins.

The sequenced sample was PBMCs. The receptors come from a woman under 30 in good health. The CDR3 runs from the conserved cysteine through the conserved F or W.

TRBV12-3/TRBV12-4,TRBJ2-1,CASSFGGGHYNEQFF
TRBV5-6,TRBJ2-3,CASSFTGREDTQYF
TRBV5-1,TRBJ1-1,CASSPGGGRVSTEAFF
TRBV5-1,TRBJ2-1,CASSSSSGSYNEQFF
TRBV4-1,TRBJ1-1,CASSQEAALNTEAFF
TRBV10-3,TRBJ1-4,CAISESTGGEKLFF
TRBV4-1,TRBJ2-1,CASSQYGLAAFREQFF
TRBV12-3/TRBV12-4,TRBJ2-7,CASGQGWYEQYF
TRBV11-2,TRBJ1-1,CASSLAFQRTEAFF
TRBV27,TRBJ2-7,CASGERSFYEQYF
TRBV5-1,TRBJ2-1,CASSLGGVAYNEQFF